This T cell receptor (beta chain) emerged from a study of HIV-infected patients and healthy controls. CDR1 and CDR2 (germline): SGHAT, FQNNGV. The ends lost 0 bases at V and 2 bases at J; junction bases unmatched: 7. The CDR3 runs 18 residues. Using its own MiXCR run on the 5' RACE reads, TCRdb lists one record per CDR3 protein. Of about 64,000 distinct CDR3 sequences listed, 15% to 20% were seen once; the top ten hold 1.4%. The chain couples TRBV11-2 to TRBJ2-5; 12 bases are a match to TRBD2. The receptor comes from a human donor in good health. The sample consisted of CD4+ T cells from blood. CDR3 region: CASSLEAPGLAGQETQYF. For the CDR3, the DNA is TGTGCCAGCAGCTTAGAGGCTCCAGGACTAGCGGGGCAAGAGACCCAGTACTTC.